This TCR beta chain is drawn from a study of T-cell reconstitution after alpha-beta-depleted transplantation in children. This sample's TCRbeta library carried unique molecular identifier barcodes. Each CDR3 protein gets one entry after TCRdb re-called the PCR reads with MiXCR. This repertoire shows about 270,000 distinct CDR3 sequences, over 8% found once; its top ten account for 10%. This clonotype was observed a few times. This TCR was recovered from a human donor who donated a stem cell graft to a child with SCID. Sample: PBMCs from the stem cell graft donor, taken from the stem cell graft.

CDR3 in amino acids: CASSPPVTVVQETQYF. DNA for the CDR3: TGTGCCAGCTCACCACCGGTTACGGTAGTCCAAGAGACCCAGTACTTC. This rearrangement joins TRBV18 to TRBJ2-5; D is undetermined. CDR3 length: 16 amino acids. Trimming cost V 0 bases and J 1 base, with 12 bases left between them. In germline, CDR1 is KGHSH, CDR2 LQKENI.